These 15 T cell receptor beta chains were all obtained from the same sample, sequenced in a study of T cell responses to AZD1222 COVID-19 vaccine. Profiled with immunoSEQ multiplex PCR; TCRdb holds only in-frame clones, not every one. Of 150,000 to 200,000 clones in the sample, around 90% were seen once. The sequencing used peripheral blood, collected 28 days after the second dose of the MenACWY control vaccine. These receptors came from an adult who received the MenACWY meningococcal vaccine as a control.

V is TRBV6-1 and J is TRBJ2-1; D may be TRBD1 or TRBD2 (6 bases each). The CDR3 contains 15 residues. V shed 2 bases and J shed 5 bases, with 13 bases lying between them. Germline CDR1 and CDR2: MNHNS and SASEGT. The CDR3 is CASSERRGADNEQFF. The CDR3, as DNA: TGTGCCAGCAGTGAAAGGAGGGGGGCCGACAATGAGCAGTTCTTC.

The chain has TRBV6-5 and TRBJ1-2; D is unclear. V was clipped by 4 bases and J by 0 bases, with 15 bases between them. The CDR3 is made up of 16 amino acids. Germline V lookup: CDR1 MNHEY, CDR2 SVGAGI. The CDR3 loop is CASSLVSGAPNYGYTF. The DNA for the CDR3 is TGTGCCAGCAGTTTAGTGTCGGGCGCCCCTAACTATGGCTACACCTTC.

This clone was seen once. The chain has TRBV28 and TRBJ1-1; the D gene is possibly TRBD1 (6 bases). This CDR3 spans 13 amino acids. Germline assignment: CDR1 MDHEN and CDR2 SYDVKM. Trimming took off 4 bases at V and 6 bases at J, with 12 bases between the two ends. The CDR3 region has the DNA TGTGCCAGCAGTTATACAGGGTGGGCTGAAGCTTTCTTT. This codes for CASSYTGWAEAFF.

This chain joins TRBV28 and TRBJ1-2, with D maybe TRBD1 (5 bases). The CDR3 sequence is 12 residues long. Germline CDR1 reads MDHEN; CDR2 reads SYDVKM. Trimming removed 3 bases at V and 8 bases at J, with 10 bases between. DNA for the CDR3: TGTGCCAGCAGTTTTGACAGAGGCGGCTACACCTTC. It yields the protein CASSFDRGGYTF.

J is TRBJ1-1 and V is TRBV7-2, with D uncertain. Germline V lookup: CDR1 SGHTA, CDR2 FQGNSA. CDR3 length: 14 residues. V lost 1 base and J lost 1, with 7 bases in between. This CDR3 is CASSLVGPNTEAFF. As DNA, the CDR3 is TGTGCCAGCAGCTTAGTCGGGCCGAACACTGAAGCTTTCTTT.

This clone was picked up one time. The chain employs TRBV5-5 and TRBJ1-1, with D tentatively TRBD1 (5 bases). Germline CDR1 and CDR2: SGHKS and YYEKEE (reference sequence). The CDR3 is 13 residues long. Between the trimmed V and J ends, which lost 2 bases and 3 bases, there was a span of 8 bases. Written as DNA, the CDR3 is TGTGCCAGCAGCTTTACCAGGGACACTGAAGCTTTCTTT. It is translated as CASSFTRDTEAFF.

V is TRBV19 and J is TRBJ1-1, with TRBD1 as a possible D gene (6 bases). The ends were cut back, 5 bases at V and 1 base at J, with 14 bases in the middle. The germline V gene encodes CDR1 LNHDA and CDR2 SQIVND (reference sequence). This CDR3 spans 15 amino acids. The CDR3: CASSHPGTPNTEAFF. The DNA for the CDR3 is TGTGCCAGTAGTCACCCCGGGACACCGAACACTGAAGCTTTCTTT.

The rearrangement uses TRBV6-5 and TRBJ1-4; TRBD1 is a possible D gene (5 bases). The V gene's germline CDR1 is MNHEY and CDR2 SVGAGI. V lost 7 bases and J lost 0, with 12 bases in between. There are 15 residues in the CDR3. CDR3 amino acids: CASMGSGTTNEKLFF. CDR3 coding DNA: TGTGCCAGCATGGGGTCAGGGACAACTAATGAAAAACTGTTTTTT.

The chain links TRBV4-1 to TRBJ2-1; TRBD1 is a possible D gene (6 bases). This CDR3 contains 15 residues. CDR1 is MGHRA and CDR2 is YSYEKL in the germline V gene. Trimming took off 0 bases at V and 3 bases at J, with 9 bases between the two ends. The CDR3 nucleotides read TGCGCCAGCAGCCAAGACGCAGGGGACTACAATGAGCAGTTCTTC. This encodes CASSQDAGDYNEQFF.

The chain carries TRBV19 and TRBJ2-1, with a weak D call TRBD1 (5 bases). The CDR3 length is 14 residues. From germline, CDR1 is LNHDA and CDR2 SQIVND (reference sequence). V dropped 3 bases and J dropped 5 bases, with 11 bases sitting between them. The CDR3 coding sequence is TGTGCCAGTAGTATTTGGCAGGGCCACAATGAGCAGTTCTTC. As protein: CASSIWQGHNEQFF.

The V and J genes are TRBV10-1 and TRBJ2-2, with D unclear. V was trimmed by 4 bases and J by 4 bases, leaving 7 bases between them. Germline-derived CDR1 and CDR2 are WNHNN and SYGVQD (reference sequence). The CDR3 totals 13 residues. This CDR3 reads CASSVFSTGELFF. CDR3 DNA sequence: TGCGCCAGCAGTGTTTTCAGCACCGGGGAGCTGTTTTTT.

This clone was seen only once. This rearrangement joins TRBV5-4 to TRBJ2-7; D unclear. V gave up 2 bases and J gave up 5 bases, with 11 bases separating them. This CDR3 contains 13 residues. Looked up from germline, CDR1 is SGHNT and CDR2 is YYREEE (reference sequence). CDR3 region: CASSLGTMDEQYF. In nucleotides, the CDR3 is TGTGCCAGCAGCTTAGGCACGATGGACGAGCAGTACTTC.

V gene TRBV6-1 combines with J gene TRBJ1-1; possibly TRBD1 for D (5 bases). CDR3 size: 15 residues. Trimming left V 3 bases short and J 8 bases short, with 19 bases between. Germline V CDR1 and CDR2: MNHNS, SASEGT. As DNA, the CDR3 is TGTGCCAGCAGTGAGACCTCAAAGTGGGGGAGCGAAGCTTTCTTT. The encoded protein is CASSETSKWGSEAFF.

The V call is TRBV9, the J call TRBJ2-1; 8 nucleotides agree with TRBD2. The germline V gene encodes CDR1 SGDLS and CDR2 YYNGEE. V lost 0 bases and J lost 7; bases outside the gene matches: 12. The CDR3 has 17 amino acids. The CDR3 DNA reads TGTGCCAGCAGCGTAGCGGGTACGGGAGGGCCAATAAATGAGCAGTTCTTC. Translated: CASSVAGTGGPINEQFF.

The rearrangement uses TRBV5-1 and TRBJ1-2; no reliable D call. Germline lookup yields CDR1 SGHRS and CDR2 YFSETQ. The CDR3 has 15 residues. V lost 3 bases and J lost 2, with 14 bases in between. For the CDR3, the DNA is TGCGCCAGCAGCTGGAGTGACGGTTTAAACTATGGCTACACCTTC. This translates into CASSWSDGLNYGYTF.